This T cell receptor beta chain was found in a study of PD-1 blockade in classical Hodgkin lymphoma. General study findings and limits: Newly diagnosed patients had baseline TCR diversity that was reportedly lower than that of healthy donors. Differences between repertoires have undefined causes, possibly disease activity or prior therapy.

The CDR3 runs to 12 residues. The V and J ends lost 3 bases and 5 bases respectively, with 5 bases between them. From germline, CDR1 is MNHEY and CDR2 SMNVEV (reference sequence). This clone was seen a few times. Antigen specificity is unknown. Clones were read by immunoSEQ multiplex PCR, and TCRdb kept only the in-frame ones, dropping some. The table records 22,000 or so clones, around 77% of them present only once. Relapse after autologous stem cell transplantation occurred in every patient, and brentuximab vedotin exposure varied. This TCR was sampled from a human donor with classical Hodgkin lymphoma. The sequenced sample was peripheral blood mononuclear cells (PBMCs), obtained before the second cycle of nivolumab. The chain joins TRBV27 to TRBJ1-5; no firm D call. The CDR3 region has the DNA TGTGCCAGCAGTTTTCGGGATCAGCCCCAGCATTTT. This translates into CASSFRDQPQHF.